This T cell receptor beta chain was captured by sequencing in a study of CD8 T cells in ankylosing spondylitis. Quantitative 5'-RACE with molecular barcodes generated TCR beta libraries. TCRdb re-derived calls from the 5' RACE reads in MiXCR, one entry per CDR3 protein. The sample records approximately 38,000 distinct CDR3 sequences, less than 3.5% being singletons. Trimming took off 4 bases at V and 8 bases at J, with 7 bases between the two ends. The CDR3 sequence is 11 residues long. The germline CDR1 and CDR2 sequences are SGDLS and YYNGEE. This clonotype came up many times. The antigen is not known. Study outcomes and limitations: Disease-linked clones reportedly concentrated significantly in matched ankylosing spondylitis synovial fluid. CD8+ cells made up the disease-linked clones, which were relatively rare in peripheral blood.

Sequencing was done on a sample of blood, either unsorted or a sorted T cell fraction (not recorded which). The rearrangement joins TRBV9 to TRBJ2-1; unclear D gene. This clonotype originated in a male donor with ankylosing spondylitis or in good health (not recorded which). For the CDR3, the DNA is TGTGCCAGCAGCAATTGGGATGAGCAGTTCTTC. This encodes CASSNWDEQFF. Using reference TRBV9 and TRBJ2-1 for the parts outside the CDR3, the full variable domain is DSGVTQTPKHLITATGQRVTLRCSPRSGDLSVYWYQQSLDQGLQFLIQYYNGEERAKGNILERFSAQQFPDLHSELNLSSLELGDSALYFCASSNWDEQFFGPGTRLTVL.